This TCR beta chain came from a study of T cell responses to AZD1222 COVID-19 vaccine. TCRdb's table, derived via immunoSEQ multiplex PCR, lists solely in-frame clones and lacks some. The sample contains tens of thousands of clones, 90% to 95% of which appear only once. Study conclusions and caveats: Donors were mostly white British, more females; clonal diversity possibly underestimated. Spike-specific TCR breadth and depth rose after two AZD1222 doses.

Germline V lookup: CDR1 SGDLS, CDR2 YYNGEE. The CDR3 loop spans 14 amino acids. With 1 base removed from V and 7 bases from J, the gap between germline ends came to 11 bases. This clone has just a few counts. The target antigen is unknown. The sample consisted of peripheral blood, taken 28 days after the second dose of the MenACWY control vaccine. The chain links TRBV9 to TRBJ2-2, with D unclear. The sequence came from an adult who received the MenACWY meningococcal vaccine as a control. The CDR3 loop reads CASSVLAADGELFF. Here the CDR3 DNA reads TGTGCCAGCAGCGTACTCGCGGCCGACGGGGAGCTGTTTTTT. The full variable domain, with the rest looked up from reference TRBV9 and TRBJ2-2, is DSGVTQTPKHLITATGQRVTLRCSPRSGDLSVYWYQQSLDQGLQFLIQYYNGEERAKGNILERFSAQQFPDLHSELNLSSLELGDSALYFCASSVLAADGELFFGEGSRLTVL.